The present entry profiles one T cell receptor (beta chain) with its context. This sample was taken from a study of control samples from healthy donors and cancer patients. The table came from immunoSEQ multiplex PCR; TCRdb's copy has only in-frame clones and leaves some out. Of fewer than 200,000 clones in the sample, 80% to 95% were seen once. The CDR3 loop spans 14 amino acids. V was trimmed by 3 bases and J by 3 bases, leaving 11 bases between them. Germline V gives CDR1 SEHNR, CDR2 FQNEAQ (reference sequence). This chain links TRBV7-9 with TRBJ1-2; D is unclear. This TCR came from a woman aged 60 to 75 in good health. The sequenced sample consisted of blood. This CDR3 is CASSFPYVHYGYTF. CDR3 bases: TGTGCCAGCAGCTTCCCCTATGTGCACTATGGCTACACCTTC.